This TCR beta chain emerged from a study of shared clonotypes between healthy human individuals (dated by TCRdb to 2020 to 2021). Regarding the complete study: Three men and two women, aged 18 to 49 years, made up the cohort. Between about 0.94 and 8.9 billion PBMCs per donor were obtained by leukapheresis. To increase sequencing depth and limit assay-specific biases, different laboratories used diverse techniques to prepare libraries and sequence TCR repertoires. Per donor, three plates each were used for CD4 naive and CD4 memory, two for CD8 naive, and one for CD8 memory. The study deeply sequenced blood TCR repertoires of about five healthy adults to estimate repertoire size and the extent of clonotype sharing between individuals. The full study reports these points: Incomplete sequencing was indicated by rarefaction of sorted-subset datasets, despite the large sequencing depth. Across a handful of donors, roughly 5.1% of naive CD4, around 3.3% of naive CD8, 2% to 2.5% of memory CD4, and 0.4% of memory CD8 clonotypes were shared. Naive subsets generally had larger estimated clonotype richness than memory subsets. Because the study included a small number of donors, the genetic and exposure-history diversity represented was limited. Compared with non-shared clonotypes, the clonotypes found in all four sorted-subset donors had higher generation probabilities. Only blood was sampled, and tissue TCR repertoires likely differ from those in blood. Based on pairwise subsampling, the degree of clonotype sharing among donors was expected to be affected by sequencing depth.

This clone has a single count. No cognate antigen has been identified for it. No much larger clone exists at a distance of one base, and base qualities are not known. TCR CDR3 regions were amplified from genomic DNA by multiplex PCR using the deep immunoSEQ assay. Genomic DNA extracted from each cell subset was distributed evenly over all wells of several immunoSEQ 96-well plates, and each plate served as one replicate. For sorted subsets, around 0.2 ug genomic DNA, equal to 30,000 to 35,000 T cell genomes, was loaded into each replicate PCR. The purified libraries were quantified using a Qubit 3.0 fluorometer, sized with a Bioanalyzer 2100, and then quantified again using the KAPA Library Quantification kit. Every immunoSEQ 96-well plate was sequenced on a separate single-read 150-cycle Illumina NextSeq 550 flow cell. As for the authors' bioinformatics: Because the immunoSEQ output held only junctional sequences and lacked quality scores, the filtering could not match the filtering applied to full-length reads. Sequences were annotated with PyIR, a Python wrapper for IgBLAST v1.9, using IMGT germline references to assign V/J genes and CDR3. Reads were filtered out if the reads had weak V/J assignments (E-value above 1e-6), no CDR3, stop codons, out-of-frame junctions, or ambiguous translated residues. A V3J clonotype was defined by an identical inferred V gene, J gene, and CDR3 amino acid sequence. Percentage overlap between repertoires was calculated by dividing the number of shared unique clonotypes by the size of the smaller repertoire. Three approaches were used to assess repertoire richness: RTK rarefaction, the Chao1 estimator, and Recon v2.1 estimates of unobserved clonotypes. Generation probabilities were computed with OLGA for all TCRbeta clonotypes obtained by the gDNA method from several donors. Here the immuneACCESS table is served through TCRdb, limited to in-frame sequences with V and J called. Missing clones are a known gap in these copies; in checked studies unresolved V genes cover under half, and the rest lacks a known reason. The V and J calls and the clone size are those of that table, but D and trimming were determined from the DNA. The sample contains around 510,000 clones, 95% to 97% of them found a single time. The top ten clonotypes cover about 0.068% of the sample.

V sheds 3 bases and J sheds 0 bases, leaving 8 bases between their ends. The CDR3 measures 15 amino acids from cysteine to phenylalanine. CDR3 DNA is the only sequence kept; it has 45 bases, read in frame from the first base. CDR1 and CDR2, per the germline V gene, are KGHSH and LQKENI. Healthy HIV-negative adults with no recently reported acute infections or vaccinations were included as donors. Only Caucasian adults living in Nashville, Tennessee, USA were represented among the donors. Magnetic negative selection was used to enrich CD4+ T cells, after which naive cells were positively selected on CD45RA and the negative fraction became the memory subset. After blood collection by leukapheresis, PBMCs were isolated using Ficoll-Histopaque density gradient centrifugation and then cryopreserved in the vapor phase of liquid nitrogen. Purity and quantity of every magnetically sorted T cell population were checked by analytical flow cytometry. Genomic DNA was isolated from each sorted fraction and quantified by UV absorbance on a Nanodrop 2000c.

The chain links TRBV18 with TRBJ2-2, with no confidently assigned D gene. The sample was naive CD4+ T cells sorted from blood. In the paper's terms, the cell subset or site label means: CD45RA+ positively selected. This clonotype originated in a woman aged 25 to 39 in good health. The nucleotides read TGTGCCAGCTCACCGGTGGCAGCGAACACCGGGGAGCTGTTTTTT. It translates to CASSPVAANTGELFF.